This TCR beta chain originates from a study of read filtering for tumor transcriptome and immune sequencing. Study results and limitations: RNA-seq captured clonotypes less deeply and reliably than IR-seq. Correlation between methods rose after single-read clonotypes were removed.

This clonotype was detected many times. The target antigen is unknown. From around 440 ng of RNA, a library with molecular barcoded alpha/delta and beta/gamma adaptors was made. TCRdb re-derived calls from the reads in MiXCR, one entry per CDR3 protein. The sample yields about 90,000 distinct CDR3 sequences, approximately 13% seen once. Germline CDR1 is SQVTM and CDR2 is ANQGSEA. With 4 bases removed from V and 2 bases from J, the gap between germline ends came to 11 bases. There are 14 residues in the CDR3. V gene TRBV29-1 combines with J gene TRBJ2-2, with unresolved D. The material sequenced was a population of CD138-negative cells sorted from bone marrow. This TCR derives from a donor at least 40 years old with multiple myeloma. This chain's CDR3 is CSVVGQTNTGELFF. Written as DNA, the CDR3 is TGCAGCGTTGTTGGCCAGACTAACACCGGGGAGCTGTTTTTT.